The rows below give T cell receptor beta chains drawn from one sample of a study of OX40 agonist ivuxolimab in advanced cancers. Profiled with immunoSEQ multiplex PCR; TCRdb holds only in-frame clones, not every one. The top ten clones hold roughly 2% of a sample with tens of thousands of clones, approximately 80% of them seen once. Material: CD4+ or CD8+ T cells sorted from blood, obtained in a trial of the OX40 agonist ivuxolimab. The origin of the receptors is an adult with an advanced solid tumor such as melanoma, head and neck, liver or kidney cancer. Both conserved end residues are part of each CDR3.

CASSFATGSYGYTF	TRBV5-1
CASSSGQTYQETQYF	TRBV5-4
CASRDTGELFF	TRBV6-1
CASSFGQRGYTEAFF	TRBV27
CASSLDGSRSPLHF	TRBV11-1
CASRGPVGRGTDTQYF	TRBV19
CASSYGATLREQYF	TRBV6-6
CASSIGVKSEAFF	TRBV19
CASNPTDYSVEQYF	TRBV6-6
CASSLALNTEAFF	TRBV7-2
CASSYQQGYNEQFF	TRBV7-2
CASSLSQRSTDTQYF	TRBV28
CASSPSVAKNIQYF	TRBV5-1
CASSDTSGSLETQYF	TRBV25-1
CASSSGTATGELFF	TRBV27
CASSLVASGGFSYEQYF	TRBV7-2
CASSSVNLVGGQPQHF	TRBV4-1
CASSESGAASMNTEAFF	TRBV10-2
CASKGDSNQPQHF	TRBV2
CASSEAFGETQYF	TRBV2
CSVRVAGGYNEQFF	TRBV29-1
CATSRSPLAGTNEQFF	TRBV15
CASSVAWDRDEKLFF	TRBV9
CASSLAGGDTEAFF	TRBV11-2
CAWRRELAGLQETQYF	TRBV30
CASSEGHWGRTSNEQFF	TRBV6-1
CASSSRPTGENIQYF	TRBV6-1
CASSPGVPGGSSLFF	TRBV19